The clone carrying this T cell receptor (beta chain) was seen only once. This entry comes from a study of technical replicates of blood from several donors. V gave up 2 bases and J gave up 2 bases, with 10 bases separating them. Germline V gives CDR1 MNHEY, CDR2 SVGAGI. The CDR3 runs to 14 residues. TCRdb keeps only in-frame clones here, not all; method: immunoSEQ multiplex PCR. This sample has some 79,000 clones, with 90% to 95% found just once. This chain connects TRBV6-5 to TRBJ2-7; weak D call: TRBD1 (6 bases). The sequence was collected from a human donor in good health. The source material was T cells isolated from PBMCs. CDR3 sequence: CASSYPDRTYEQYF. The CDR3 DNA follows: TGTGCCAGCAGTTACCCGGACAGAACCTACGAGCAGTACTTC.